Shown below are 8 T cell receptor beta chains from a single sample sequenced in a study of T cells in localized non-small cell lung cancer. Here immunoSEQ multiplex PCR was the method, and the copy in TCRdb shows in-frame clones only, minus some. The sample contains approximately 80,000 clones, around 81% of which appear only once. Specimen: peripheral blood, collected before any cancer treatment. The receptors shown here come from a female donor at least 60 years old with stage I lung adenocarcinoma.

This clone occurred a few times. V gene TRBV5-1 combines with J gene TRBJ1-1; D uncertain. CDR3 length equals 13 residues. The V gene lost 2 bases and the J gene lost 1 base, with 6 bases spanning the gap. CDR1 is SGHRS, CDR2 YFSETQ, per germline. The CDR3, as DNA: TGCGCCAGCAGCTTTTGGGAGAACACTGAAGCTTTCTTT. It codes for CASSFWENTEAFF.

This sequence joins TRBV5-1 and TRBJ2-1; D gene uncertain. The CDR3 sequence is 12 residues long. V lost 2 bases and J 4 bases, leaving 4 bases between the germline ends. Germline V gene sequence: CDR1 SGHRS, CDR2 YFSETQ. The CDR3 bases are TGCGCCAGCAGCTTCCAGTACAATGAGCAGTTCTTC. This encodes CASSFQYNEQFF.

The count of this clone is one. The chain is built from TRBV6-1 and TRBJ2-2, with TRBD1 identical over 10 bases. With V trimmed by 8 bases and J by 7 bases, 7 bases remained unmatched. The CDR3 covers 14 residues. CDR1 and CDR2 from the germline V gene are MNHNS and SASEGT. CDR3 loop: CASVDRGHVGELFF. DNA of the CDR3: TGTGCCAGCGTTGACAGGGGGCATGTCGGGGAGCTGTTTTTT.

This chain uses TRBV5-4 with TRBJ1-6; maybe TRBD1 (5 bases). V lost 5 bases, J lost 9 bases, and 15 bases lay in between. The length of the CDR3 is 14 residues. Germline lookup yields CDR1 SGHNT and CDR2 YYREEE (reference sequence). The DNA for the CDR3 is TGTGCCAGCAGATCCCAATGGGGGGGTTCACCCCTCCACTTT. This codes for CASRSQWGGSPLHF.

The chain combines TRBV19 with TRBJ2-5, with a weak D call TRBD2 (5 bases). The germline V gene encodes CDR1 LNHDA and CDR2 SQIVND (reference sequence). The V gene lost 6 bases and the J gene lost 4 bases, with 12 bases spanning the gap. There are 13 residues in the CDR3. The CDR3 region has the DNA TGTGCCAGTAGCCCCGCGGGCCGAGAGACCCAGTACTTC. This encodes CASSPAGRETQYF. The full variable domain, rest sourced from reference TRBV19 and TRBJ2-5, is DGGITQSPKYLFRKEGQNVTLSCEQNLNHDAMYWYRQDPGQGLRLIYYSQIVNDFQKGDIAEGYSVSREKKESFPLTVTSAQKNPTAFYLCASSPAGRETQYFGPGTRLLVL.

The gene calls are TRBV5-6 and TRBJ1-2, with D tentatively TRBD1 (6 bases). This CDR3 region has 16 residues. Trimming took off 5 bases at V and 7 bases at J, with 24 bases between the two ends. Germline assignment: CDR1 SGHDT and CDR2 YYEEEE. CDR3 amino acids: CASSLLNIRGAGGYTF. The CDR3 region has the DNA TGTGCCAGCAGTTTGCTAAACATCAGGGGAGCGGGTGGCTACACCTTC.

The DNA for the CDR3 is TGTGCCAGCAGCGTAGCTGCCGCAACCGGGGAGCTGTTTTTT. This gives the protein CASSVAAATGELFF. The chain uses TRBV9 and TRBJ2-2; D is undetermined. Trimming removed 0 bases from V and 5 bases from J, with 8 bases in between. CDR3 length: 14 residues. CDR1 is SGDLS and CDR2 is YYNGEE in the germline V gene.

The rearrangement joins TRBV2 to TRBJ2-3, with 9 bases fitting TRBD2. Germline values: CDR1 SNHLY, CDR2 FYNNEI. CDR3 length equals 15 residues. Trimming removed 3 bases from V and 5 bases from J; junction bases left unmatched: 6. The CDR3 sequence: CASSDSLAGRDTQYF. The CDR3 DNA follows: TGTGCCAGCAGTGATTCCCTAGCGGGAAGAGATACGCAGTATTTT.